Following are 10 T cell receptor beta chains from one sample sequenced in a study of control samples from healthy donors and cancer patients. TCRdb's table, derived via immunoSEQ multiplex PCR, lists solely in-frame clones and lacks some. The sample yields about 130,000 clones, roughly 89% seen once. The sequenced sample consisted of blood. The receptors here all came from a man younger than 30 in good health.

For the CDR3, the DNA is TGTGCCAGCAGCCAAAAGCCCCACCCCGACTTCAAAAACATTCAGTACTTC. This encodes CASSQKPHPDFKNIQYF. This chain connects TRBV3-1 (or the pseudogene TRBV3-2) to TRBJ2-4; no reliable D call. This CDR3 contains 17 residues. V dropped 2 bases and J dropped 3 bases, with 17 bases sitting between them. Looked up from germline, CDR1 is LGHDT and CDR2 is YNNKEL (reference sequence).

This sequence joins TRBV19 and TRBJ1-2; 12 bases fit TRBD1. The CDR3 is 16 amino acids. CDR1 is LNHDA and CDR2 is SQIVND in the germline V gene (reference sequence). J lost 4 bases, V lost 3 bases, and 6 bases had no gene match. The CDR3 region is CASSILGTGGSYGYTF. CDR3 nucleotide sequence: TGTGCCAGTAGTATCTTGGGGACAGGGGGCAGCTATGGCTACACCTTC.

This clone was detected only once. V usage is TRBV5-5 and J usage is TRBJ1-4; D gene ambiguous. Germline CDR1 SGHKS, CDR2 YYEKEE (reference sequence). V was trimmed by 1 base and J by 8 bases, leaving 6 bases between them. The CDR3 totals 12 residues. CDR3: CASSLMREKLFF. The CDR3 DNA follows: TGTGCCAGCAGCTTGATGCGGGAAAAACTGTTTTTT.

The V gene is TRBV7-2, the J gene TRBJ1-6; 11 bases line up with TRBD1. Trimming cost V 1 base and J 4 bases; bases outside gene matches: 3. Germline CDR1 SGHTA, CDR2 FQGNSA. The CDR3 runs to 17 residues. The CDR3 DNA is TGTGCCAGCAGCTTAGATGGGACAGGGGGATATAATTCACCCCTCCACTTT. Residues: CASSLDGTGGYNSPLHF.

The chain joins TRBV7-3 to TRBJ2-3, with D perhaps TRBD1 (6 bases). The CDR3 sequence is 15 residues long. V was shortened by 1 base and J by 3 bases, with 11 bases between the two germline ends. CDR1 and CDR2 (germline): SGHTA, FQGTGA. CDR3: CASSLRGRGTDTQYF. CDR3 sequence (DNA): TGTGCCAGCAGCTTAAGGGGTAGGGGGACAGATACGCAGTATTTT.

This clone was recorded once. The rearrangement joins TRBV9 to TRBJ2-3; TRBD2 might be the D (5 bases). The CDR3 length is 14 residues. Germline lookup yields CDR1 SGDLS and CDR2 YYNGEE. Trimming shortened V by 0 bases and J by 5 bases, and 10 bases separated the two germline ends. CDR3 nucleotide sequence: TGTGCCAGCAGCGTAGTTCCAGGAGGAGATACGCAGTATTTT. This encodes CASSVVPGGDTQYF.

This rearrangement joins TRBV4-2 to TRBJ2-7; weak D call: TRBD2 (6 bases). Germline lookup yields CDR1 LGHNA and CDR2 YNFKEQ. This CDR3 region has 14 residues. Trimming took 1 base from V and 5 from J, leaving 12 bases between them. The CDR3 DNA reads TGTGCCAGCAGCCAAGGGGACTCCGACCACGAGCAGTACTTC. Amino acids: CASSQGDSDHEQYF.

The chain combines TRBV5-1 with TRBJ2-7; 7 nucleotides match TRBD1. V trimming: 0 bases; J trimming: 4 bases; junction bases outside the gene matches: 7. CDR1 and CDR2 (germline): SGHRS, YFSETQ. This CDR3 has 15 residues. In nucleotides, the CDR3 is TGCGCCAGCAGCTTGGCCGGGGCCAGGGGGTACGAGCAGTACTTC. It encodes CASSLAGARGYEQYF. The whole variable domain, remainder taken from reference TRBV5-1 and TRBJ2-7, is KAGVTQTPRYLIKTRGQQVTLSCSPISGHRSVSWYQQTPGQGLQFLFEYFSETQRNKGNFPGRFSGRQFSNSRSEMNVSTLELGDSALYLCASSLAGARGYEQYFGPGTRLTVT.

The chain couples TRBV19 to TRBJ1-1; D gene unclear. From germline, CDR1 is LNHDA and CDR2 SQIVND (reference sequence). Trimming left V 5 bases short and J 2 bases short, with 12 bases between. CDR3 size: 14 residues. CDR3 nucleotides: TGTGCCAGTAGTCTCTCTGAACCAAACACTGAAGCTTTCTTT. Its protein is CASSLSEPNTEAFF.

The chain couples TRBV5-1 to TRBJ2-5; D is possibly TRBD2 (6 bases). The CDR3 contains 15 residues. CDR1 is SGHRS, CDR2 YFSETQ, per germline. The V end lost 0 bases, the J end lost 2 bases, and 11 bases lay between the germline ends. CDR3 DNA: TGCGCCAGCAGCTTGGCCGGGACTTCTCAAGAGACCCAGTACTTC. Amino acid sequence: CASSLAGTSQETQYF. The full variable domain, in which reference TRBV5-1 and TRBJ2-5 provide the parts outside the CDR3, is KAGVTQTPRYLIKTRGQQVTLSCSPISGHRSVSWYQQTPGQGLQFLFEYFSETQRNKGNFPGRFSGRQFSNSRSEMNVSTLELGDSALYLCASSLAGTSQETQYFGPGTRLLVL.